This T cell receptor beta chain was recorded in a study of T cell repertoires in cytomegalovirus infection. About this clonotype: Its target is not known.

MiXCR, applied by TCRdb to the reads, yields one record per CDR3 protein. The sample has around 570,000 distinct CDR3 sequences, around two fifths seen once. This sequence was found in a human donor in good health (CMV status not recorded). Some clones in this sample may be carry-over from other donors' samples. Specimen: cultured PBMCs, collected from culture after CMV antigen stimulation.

CDR3 residues: CSASGTYSTDTQYF. The CDR3 nucleotides are TGCAGTGCTTCAGGGACCTATAGCACAGATACGCAGTATTTT. The chain is built from TRBV20-1 and TRBJ2-3, with D perhaps matching TRBD1 or TRBD2 (5 bases each). This CDR3 spans 14 amino acids. Trimming cost V 5 bases and J 0 bases, with 12 bases left between them. Per germline, CDR1 DFQATT and CDR2 SNEGSKA (reference sequence).